This T cell receptor (beta chain) derives from a study of beta chain features in type 1 diabetes (dated by TCRdb to the late 2010s). Study-level background: Patients and healthy donors did not differ in mean age, gender distribution, total cell number or subset yield. Across all samples, fewer than 130 million sorted cells were examined, and cell number per subset correlated strongly with RNA yield. In the study, recently diagnosed type 1 diabetes patients and matched healthy donors were compared on the TCRB repertoires of their sorted circulating CD4+ T cell subsets. Whereas all 30 or so donors provided naive and central memory subsets, regulatory and stem cell-like memory subsets were isolated from just 8 patients and roughly 8 healthy donors.

Paper-wide results and their limitations: Only small numbers of individuals were included in the HLA sub-analyses, which left unresolved whether HLA type had any influence on TCRB rearrangement. Because cDNA was sequenced instead of genomic DNA, activated cells with high expression could be over-represented, although the groups did not differ in activation or CD3 levels. Naive, central memory and regulatory TCRB repertoires appeared more similar among patients than among healthy donors. A moderate but significant shortening of TCRB CDR3 length was observed in type 1 diabetes patients in all four CD4+ subsets. Patients with type 1 diabetes made fewer insertions and deleted more nucleotides at VDJ recombination sites, implying thymic rearrangement abnormalities. Shorter templates might have been favored by PCR, but patient and control samples were amplified and corrected together, so both groups would have been affected equally by any skew.

A distance of 4 bases separates the germline ends of V and J, which lose 5 bases and 3 bases respectively. Taken from the germline V gene (reference sequence), the CDR1 and CDR2 loops are LNHDA and SQIVND. From the cysteine up to the phenylalanine, the CDR3 has a length of 12 residues. CDR3 DNA is the only sequence kept; it has 36 bases, read in frame from the first base. To note about this clone: This clone's antigen is unknown. No base quality values were provided; no much bigger clone lies one nucleotide off.

The entire amount of isolated RNA was reverse transcribed using the High Capacity cDNA Reverse Transcription Kit, so the sequenced TCRB transcripts were expressed ones. Deep immunoSEQ sequencing was performed on naive, central memory and regulatory T cell samples, with an average of roughly 3.3 million total reads per sample. After sorted cells were lysed in RLT buffer, RNA was extracted with DNase-treated RNeasy Micro or Mini kits, with the choice depending on cell number. Each cell subset was processed on its own to prevent cross-contamination, while patient and healthy donor samples were processed together. The immunoSEQ multiplex PCR was used to amplify TCRB sequences from cDNA, generating 87-bp fragments that spanned the CDR3 region. The amplicons were sequenced using the Illumina HiSeq platform. For the original study's pipeline: Synthetic template baselines were used to correct PCR bias computationally, reads within Hamming distance 2 were collapsed together, and singletons that could not be merged were discarded. Reads were aligned against IMGT so that V, D and J genes, CDR3 length and insertions or deletions at six rearrangement sites could be assigned. Within each subset, clonotype counts were normalized to sorted cell number, after which true diversity and Gini coefficients were computed with the tcR R package. Repertoire sharing was quantified using the overlap coefficient calculated on TCRB nucleotide sequences. As a proxy for the pre-selection repertoire, out-of-frame TCRB sequences from naive cells were analyzed. The clones in this table, taken by TCRdb from immuneACCESS, are in-frame only. Not every clone is retained; where verified, under half of the shortfall comes from an unresolved V gene, and the cause of the rest is unknown. D and trimming come from the DNA, and the V and J calls and clone size come from that table. This sample gives 900,000 or so clones in total; around a sixth of them show up just once. The ten most abundant clones make up 0.023% of the sample.

Each donor gave one peripheral blood draw, roughly 120 mL on average, collected into heparinised tubes. A BD FACSAria II and a panel including CD45RO, CCR7, CD25, CD127, CD95 and CD27 were used to sort naive, central memory, regulatory and stem cell-like memory CD4+ T cells. Every sorted population had a purity above 95%. PBMCs were separated immediately by Lymphoprep density gradient centrifugation and were stained directly, without being cultured. Samples were stained and sorted in pairs, with one healthy donor and one patient per experiment, so that batch effects were minimized. The V and J genes are TRBV19 and TRBJ2-2; the D gene assignment is ambiguous. What was sequenced was naive CD4+ T cells from blood. The cell subset or site label, read with the paper, signifies: true naive CD4+ T cells. The receptor's source is a woman between 18 and 30 years old in good health. The sequenced DNA: TGTGCCAGTAGTCGACACACCGGGGAGCTGTTTTTT. Its protein is CASSRHTGELFF.